The 22 T cell receptor beta chains presented below share a single source sample, sequenced in a study of T cells after yellow fever vaccination. TCRdb ran MiXCR on the 5' RACE reads and lists one entry per CDR3 protein. The sample has hundreds of thousands of distinct CDR3 sequences, around 12% seen once. Sequences were derived from CD4+ T cells sorted from PBMCs, sampled 15 days after the yellow fever booster vaccination. The receptors shown here come from a man aged 18 to 30 who received the YFV17D yellow fever vaccine.

The V call is TRBV5-1, the J call TRBJ2-7, with D perhaps TRBD2 (5 bases). Deletions cut 3 bases from V and 3 bases from J, with 19 bases between. This CDR3 comprises 16 residues. Per germline, CDR1 SGHRS and CDR2 YFSETQ. CDR3 loop: CASSWGVFSSGYEQYF. The CDR3 DNA reads as TGCGCCAGCAGCTGGGGAGTGTTCAGCTCGGGCTACGAGCAGTACTTC.

The chain links TRBV18 to TRBJ2-7, with 10 bases that match TRBD1. The CDR3 runs 13 residues. CDR1 KGHSH and CDR2 LQKENI come from the germline V gene. The J segment lost 9 bases and the V segment lost 3 bases, leaving 5 bases of the junction unmatched. The DNA of the CDR3 is TGTGCCAGCTCACCTCCGGGACAGGGGAGGCAGTACTTC. Its protein product is CASSPPGQGRQYF.

Regarding this clonotype: This may come from a read error, since a much larger clone is one base off. This chain connects TRBV9 to TRBJ2-3; possible D gene TRBD2, 6 bases. The germline gives CDR1 SGDLS, CDR2 YYNGEE. V was cut by 0 bases and J by 5 bases, with 13 bases left in between. The CDR3 runs 15 residues. The CDR3 DNA sequence: TGTGCCAGCAGCGTAGCTGGGACTTTAGAAGATACGCAGTATTTT. It encodes CASSVAGTLEDTQYF.

This chain joins TRBV29-1 and TRBJ2-7; no firm D call. Germline V gives CDR1 SQVTM, CDR2 ANQGSEA. This CDR3 spans 13 amino acids. Trimming shortened V by 4 bases and J by 2 bases, and 12 bases separated the two germline ends. In DNA, the CDR3 is TGCAGCGTTGGTCTATCCGAGCCCTACGAGCAGTACTTC. Its protein product is CSVGLSEPYEQYF.

Only a few counts were recorded for this clonotype. V and J are TRBV20-1 and TRBJ2-3; possible D gene TRBD1, 6 bases. Trimming cost V 0 bases and J 1 base, with 20 bases left between them. Germline V CDR1 and CDR2: DFQATT, SNEGSKA (reference sequence). The CDR3 totals 18 residues. CDR3 DNA: TGCAGTGCTAGAGATGCGGGTAGGGGGACAAAACGCACAGATACGCAGTATTTT. As protein: CSARDAGRGTKRTDTQYF.

V and J are TRBV24-1 and TRBJ2-3; 8 nucleotides agree with TRBD2. J lost 7 bases, V lost 7 bases, and 9 bases had no gene match. CDR1 is KGHDR, CDR2 SFDVKD, per germline. The CDR3 is 14 residues long. The CDR3 sequence: CATSEGTSGYTQYF. CDR3 DNA: TGTGCCACCAGCGAGGGGACTAGTGGGTATACGCAGTATTTT.

V and J are TRBV20-1 and TRBJ2-3, with TRBD2 matching over 8 bases. The V gene's germline CDR1 is DFQATT and CDR2 SNEGSKA (reference sequence). V dropped 5 bases and J dropped 1; count of bases not matched to a gene: 5. This CDR3 comprises 14 residues. The CDR3: CSAPPSGRTDTQYF. CDR3 bases: TGCAGTGCTCCGCCTAGCGGGCGCACAGATACGCAGTATTTT.

The rearrangement links TRBV20-1 to TRBJ1-5, with D hard to call. The CDR3 consists of 12 residues. Germline values: CDR1 DFQATT, CDR2 SNEGSKA (reference sequence). The ends were cut back, 7 bases at V and 1 base at J, with 8 bases in the middle. This CDR3 is CSVPSSNQPQHF. The CDR3, as DNA: TGCAGTGTCCCGTCCAGCAATCAGCCCCAGCATTTT.

This clonotype was observed a handful of times. The V gene is TRBV19, the J gene TRBJ2-5; D tentatively fits TRBD1 or TRBD2 (5 bases each). The CDR3 runs 13 residues. Germline V gene sequence: CDR1 LNHDA, CDR2 SQIVND (reference sequence). Trimming stripped 3 bases from V and 7 bases from J, with 12 bases between. The CDR3 DNA follows: TGTGCCAGTAGTATTAGTAGGGACGGGACCCAGTACTTC. Its translation is CASSISRDGTQYF.

This clonotype was seen a few times. This chain connects TRBV7-2 to TRBJ2-5, with TRBD1 matching 7 bases. V trimming: 5 bases; J trimming: 2 bases; junction bases outside the gene matches: 11. Germline CDR1 reads SGHTA; CDR2 reads FQGNSA. The CDR3 is 16 residues long. The CDR3 sequence is CASSRGTARGQETQYF. The CDR3 DNA follows: TGTGCCAGCAGCCGTGGGACGGCCAGGGGGCAAGAGACCCAGTACTTC.

V is TRBV3-1 and J is TRBJ2-5; D gene ambiguous. Germline values: CDR1 LGHDT, CDR2 YNNKEL (reference sequence). CDR3 length equals 15 residues. V was trimmed by 2 bases and J by 2 bases, leaving 12 bases between them. The CDR3 region has the DNA TGTGCCAGCAGCCAATGGGGTAACTCACAAGAGACCCAGTACTTC. Protein sequence: CASSQWGNSQETQYF.

Remarks on this clonotype: The junction departs from germline at one end; a sequencing error may be responsible. The chain carries TRBV3-1 and TRBJ1-2, with unresolved D. Germline CDR1 reads LGHDT; CDR2 reads YNNKEL (reference sequence). The CDR3 consists of 12 residues. CDR3 in amino acids: CASSEESHGYTF. For the CDR3, the DNA is TGTGCCAGCAGCGAAGAGAGCCATGGCTACACCTTC.

This clonotype was picked up a small number of times. V gene TRBV7-2 combines with J gene TRBJ1-5, with 7 bases identical to TRBD1. V was pared by 7 bases and J by 2 bases, with 8 bases of the junction left unmatched. The germline gives CDR1 SGHTA, CDR2 FQGNSA. This CDR3 spans 15 amino acids. CDR3 protein: CASTQGGNGNQPQHF. CDR3 sequence (DNA): TGTGCCAGCACCCAGGGGGGTAACGGCAATCAGCCCCAGCATTTT.

The chain is built from TRBV7-2 and TRBJ1-5; D unresolved. Trimming left V 4 bases short and J 6 bases short, with 19 bases between. CDR1 is SGHTA and CDR2 is FQGNSA in the germline V gene. The CDR3 spans 16 residues. In nucleotides, the CDR3 is TGTGCCAGCAGCTGGGGAGGCGGCTTCGGCATTCAGCCCCAGCATTTT. Translated: CASSWGGGFGIQPQHF.

The gene calls are TRBV18 and TRBJ2-7; no definite D call. From germline, CDR1 is KGHSH and CDR2 LQKENI. Between the trimmed V and J ends, which lost 3 bases and 2 bases, there was a span of 8 bases. The CDR3 is 13 residues long. The CDR3 DNA is TGTGCCAGCTCACCGGACGGAACCTACGAGCAGTACTTC. The encoded protein is CASSPDGTYEQYF.

The gene calls are TRBV20-1 and TRBJ2-7; the match to TRBD2 covers 7 bases. V lost 0 bases to trimming and J lost 2 bases; unmatched junction nucleotides: 7. This CDR3 has 15 residues. Per germline, CDR1 DFQATT and CDR2 SNEGSKA (reference sequence). The CDR3 bases are TGCAGTGCTAGAGATAGGACTAGAGGGACCTACGAGCAGTACTTC. This sequence encodes CSARDRTRGTYEQYF.

The V and J genes are TRBV3-1 and TRBJ2-7; D remains ambiguous. Germline loops: CDR1 LGHDT, CDR2 YNNKEL (reference sequence). Trimming pared 4 bases from V and 0 bases from J, leaving 10 bases between. CDR3 length: 14 residues. In DNA, the CDR3 is TGTGCCAGCAGCCCCACCCGGAACTCCTACGAGCAGTACTTC. This gives the protein CASSPTRNSYEQYF.

This clonotype came up many times. The genes are TRBV6-5 and TRBJ1-1; D might be TRBD1 (6 bases). CDR3 size: 17 residues. The V end was cut by 3 bases, the J end by 0 bases, with 17 bases between. The germline gives CDR1 MNHEY, CDR2 SVGAGI. This CDR3 reads CASSYSRRGGMNTEAFF. CDR3 in DNA: TGTGCCAGCAGTTATTCCCGTCGAGGGGGAATGAACACTGAAGCTTTCTTT.

This clonotype occurred a few times. The rearrangement uses TRBV4-2 and TRBJ2-5; 10 nucleotides match TRBD2. Germline CDR1 and CDR2: LGHNA and YNFKEQ. The CDR3 has 16 amino acids. Losses at the gene ends were 4 bases for V and 4 bases for J; bases not matched to a gene: 9. CDR3: CASSLPGAGGAETQYF. CDR3 DNA sequence: TGTGCCAGCAGCCTACCCGGAGCGGGGGGGGCAGAGACCCAGTACTTC.

The V call is TRBV28, the J call TRBJ2-5; 7 bases map to TRBD1. CDR1 and CDR2 (germline): MDHEN, SYDVKM. The CDR3 runs 15 residues. Trimming removed 5 bases from V and 4 bases from J; junction bases left unmatched: 10. This chain's CDR3 is CASSAPTGTGETQYF. As DNA, the CDR3 is TGTGCCAGCAGTGCCCCGACAGGGACGGGAGAGACCCAGTACTTC.

This clonotype was counted only a few times. This chain connects TRBV6-2 or TRBV6-3 to TRBJ1-2, with D unresolved. Germline V gives CDR1 MNHEY, CDR2 SVGEGT. The CDR3 is 12 residues long. Trimming left V 6 bases short and J 6 bases short, with 11 bases between. Here the CDR3 DNA reads TGTGCCAGCAGCCGGCGGGCGGATGGCTACACCTTC. It codes for CASSRRADGYTF.

This clonotype was seen only a few times. J is TRBJ2-7 and V is TRBV3-2; TRBD1 was called by the table and not checked on the DNA. TRBV3-2 is described as a pseudogene. This CDR3 has 15 amino acids. The DNA for the CDR3 is TGTGCCAGCAGCTGGACAGGGCTTTTTTCCTACGAGCAGTACGTC. Its translation: CASSWTGLFSYEQYV.